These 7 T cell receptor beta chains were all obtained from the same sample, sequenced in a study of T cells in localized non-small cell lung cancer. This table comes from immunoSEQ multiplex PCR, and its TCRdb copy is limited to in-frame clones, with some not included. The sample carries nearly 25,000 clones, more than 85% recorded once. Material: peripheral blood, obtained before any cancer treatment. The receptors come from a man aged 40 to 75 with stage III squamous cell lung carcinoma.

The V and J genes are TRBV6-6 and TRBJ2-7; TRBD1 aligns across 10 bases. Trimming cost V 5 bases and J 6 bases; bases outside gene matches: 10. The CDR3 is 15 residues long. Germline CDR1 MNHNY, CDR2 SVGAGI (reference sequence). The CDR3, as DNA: TGTGCCAGCAGTACCACCGGACAGGGGGTACCCGAGCAGTACTTC. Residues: CASSTTGQGVPEQYF.

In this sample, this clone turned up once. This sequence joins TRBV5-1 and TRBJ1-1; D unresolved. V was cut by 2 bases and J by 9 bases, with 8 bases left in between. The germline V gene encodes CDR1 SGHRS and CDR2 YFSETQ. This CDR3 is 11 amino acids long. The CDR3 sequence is CASSFEQKAFF. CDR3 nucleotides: TGCGCCAGCAGCTTCGAACAGAAAGCTTTCTTT.

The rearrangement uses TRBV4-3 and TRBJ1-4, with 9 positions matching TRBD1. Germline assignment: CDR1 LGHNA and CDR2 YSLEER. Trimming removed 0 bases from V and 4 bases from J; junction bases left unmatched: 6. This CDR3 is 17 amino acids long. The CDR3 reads CASSQDNWTGDNEKLFF. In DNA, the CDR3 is TGCGCCAGCAGCCAAGATAATTGGACAGGGGATAATGAAAAACTGTTTTTT.

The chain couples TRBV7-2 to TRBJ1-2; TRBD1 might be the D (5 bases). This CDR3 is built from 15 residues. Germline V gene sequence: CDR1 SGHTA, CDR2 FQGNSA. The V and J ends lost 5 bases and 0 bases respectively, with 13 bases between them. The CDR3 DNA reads TGTGCCAGCAGCAGGACAATGGTATCTAACTATGGCTACACCTTC. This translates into CASSRTMVSNYGYTF.

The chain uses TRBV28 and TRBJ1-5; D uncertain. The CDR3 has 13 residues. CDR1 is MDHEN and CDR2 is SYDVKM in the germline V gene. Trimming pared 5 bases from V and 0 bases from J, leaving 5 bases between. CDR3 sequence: CASSPYSNQPQHF. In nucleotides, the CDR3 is TGTGCCAGCAGTCCATATAGCAATCAGCCCCAGCATTTT.

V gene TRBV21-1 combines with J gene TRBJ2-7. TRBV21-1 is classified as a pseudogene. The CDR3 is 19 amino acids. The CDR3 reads CASGQHRDFGAWRRGEQYF. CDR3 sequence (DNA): TGTGCCAGCGGACAACACCGGGACTTCGGGGCGTGGCGCAGGGGCGAGCAGTACTTC.

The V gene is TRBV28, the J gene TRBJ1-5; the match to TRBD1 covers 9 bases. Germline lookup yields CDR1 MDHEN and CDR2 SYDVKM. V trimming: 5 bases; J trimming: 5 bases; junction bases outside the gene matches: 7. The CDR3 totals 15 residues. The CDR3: CASSRGTGNDQPQHF. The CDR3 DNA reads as TGTGCCAGCAGTAGGGGGACAGGGAACGATCAGCCCCAGCATTTT.